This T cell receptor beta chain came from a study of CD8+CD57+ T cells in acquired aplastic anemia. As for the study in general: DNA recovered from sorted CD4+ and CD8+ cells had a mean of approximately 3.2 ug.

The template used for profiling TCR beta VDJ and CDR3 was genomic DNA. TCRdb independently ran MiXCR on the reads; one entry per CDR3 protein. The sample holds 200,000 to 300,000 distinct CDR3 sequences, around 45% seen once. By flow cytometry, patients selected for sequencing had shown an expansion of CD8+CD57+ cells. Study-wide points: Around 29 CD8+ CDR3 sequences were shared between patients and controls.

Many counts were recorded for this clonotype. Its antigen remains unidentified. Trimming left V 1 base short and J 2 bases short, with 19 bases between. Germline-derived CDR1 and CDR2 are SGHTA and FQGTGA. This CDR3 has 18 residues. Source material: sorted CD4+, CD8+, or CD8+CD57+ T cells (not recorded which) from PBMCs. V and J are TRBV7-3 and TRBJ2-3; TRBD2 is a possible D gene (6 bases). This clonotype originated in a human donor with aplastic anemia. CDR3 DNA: TGTGCCAGCAGCTTAAATTCTCCGGGATGGGACTTCACAGATACGCAGTATTTT. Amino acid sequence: CASSLNSPGWDFTDTQYF.